This TCR beta chain was sequenced during a study of blood T cell repertoires in COVID-19. About the study: Material from acute and convalescent COVID-19 was sourced from the United States, Italy and Spain. T cells, B-cell-depleted T cells, or PBMCs provided the cDNA or gDNA that served as material.

In the original workflow: Researchers report that nucleated cell counts were estimated from reference gene primer amplification. Clones were read by immunoSEQ multiplex PCR, and TCRdb kept only the in-frame ones, dropping some. V and J calls and clone size are copied from that table; D and trimming were computed from the DNA. The repertoire has about 220,000 clones, 70% to 85% of them found once; the top ten carry more than 3%. CDR3 length equals 11 residues. The germline V gene has CDR1 SNHLY and CDR2 FYNNEI. With respect to this clone: One end of the junction varies from germline; a read error may be responsible.

This rearrangement joins TRBV2 to TRBJ2-3; 9 nucleotides agree with TRBD1. This clonotype was obtained from a woman aged 55-70 years who had recovered from COVID-19. The specimen sequenced was PBMCs or T cells enriched from blood (not recorded which). The CDR3 DNA follows: TGTGCCAGCAGGATTCTCGGGACAGGGAGTTTT. Its translation: CASRILGTGSF.